This TCR beta chain was sequenced for a study of regulatory T cells in long-lasting Graves disease (dated by TCRdb to the early 2020s). Concerning the study at large: Newly diagnosed Graves' disease patients had taken antithyroid drugs for less than 3 months. This study used TCR sequencing and RNA sequencing of peripheral blood to compare persistent Graves' disease patients against newly diagnosed Graves' disease patients. The study was conducted in China and was registered as a clinical trial. TCR sequencing covered around 13 persistent and approximately 20 newly diagnosed Graves' disease patients, 33 samples in total.

The time point label here, explained by the study, means: newly diagnosed GD, antithyroid drugs for less than 3 months. For both TCR sequencing and RNA sequencing, RNA was extracted from PBMCs using TRIzol. The diagnosis of Graves' disease was made according to American Thyroid Association guidelines. Recruitment of patients was carried out at an endocrinology department in Xi'an, China. From each patient, about 8.9 milliliters of peripheral blood was collected into an EDTA anticoagulant tube. Ficoll Paque Plus density gradient separation was used to isolate PBMCs, and no further T cell sorting was performed. An Agilent 2100 Bioanalyzer and agarose gel were used to check RNA quality, while a NanoDrop 2000 measured RNA concentration. The CDR3 has 16 amino acids, counting the end cysteine and phenylalanine. The kept DNA is CDR3 alone, 48 bases in frame from the first base. Trimming costs V 1 base and J 3 bases, and their ends lie 14 bases apart. For CDR1 and CDR2, the germline V gene lists SGHRS and YFSETQ.

General findings and caveats noted by the study authors: Persistent Graves' disease patients showed lower TCR Shannon entropy and fewer highly expanded clones than newly diagnosed patients, suggesting clonal expansion. Only peripheral blood was studied, because thyroid tissue, the primary lesion, was inaccessible. TRBV28, TRBJ1-2 and TRBJ2-5 were preferentially used in persistent disease, while TRBV20-1 and TRBJ2-1 were favored in newly diagnosed disease. Sequencing and analysis were restricted to the TCR beta chain. More public clonotypes were shared among persistent patients (around 2,600) than among newly diagnosed patients (just under 1,000). The authors acknowledged the small sample size as a limitation that may reduce accuracy.

The sample holds many counts of this clonotype. The antigen it binds to is not known. No much larger clone is present one base from it, and per-base qualities are unavailable. Library preparation employed multiplex PCR. Sequencing was carried out with an Illumina HiSeq 4000. iRepertoire HTBI primers and Arm-PCR amplification of CDR3 regions were used to construct TCR beta libraries. Before sequencing, the PCR products went through gel purification. The source study handled its data this way. A total of around 66 TRBV and approximately 13 TRBJ segments were identified across samples and were used for gene usage analysis of CDR3 amino acid clonotypes. COPE and FqMerger were used to merge the filtered high-quality paired reads into contigs. BLAST was used to align contigs to the IMGT TRBV, TRBD and TRBJ reference genes, and CDR3 was defined following IMGT. Any clonotype with a frequency above 0.1% was counted as a highly expanded clone. Shannon entropy was used to measure repertoire diversity, and the Gini coefficient was used to measure V-J evenness. Public clonotypes were defined as clonotypes shared by more than one individual. TCRdb reran the public reads through fastp at Q25 and MiXCR, keeping productive beta chains. Here each entry gathers all rows of one CDR3 protein and keeps the most common genes and DNA. The authors' filters were not applied to this entry. In this sample the table shows 520,000 or so distinct CDR3 sequences, approximately 12% of which occur a single time. Around 9.3% of the sample comes from the top ten.

The same data also contributed to another study, on T cells in Graves' hyperthyroidism and ophthalmopathy. As that second study puts it: Stable Graves' hyperthyroidism was defined as the absence of progression to ophthalmopathy over 18 months of follow-up. Hyperthyroidism patients were newly diagnosed, had a disease duration of under 2 months, and were aged 18 to 65 years. Any patient with an uncontrolled infection, another autoimmune disease, pregnancy or lactation was excluded. Clinical symptoms, serum thyroxine and TRAb, thyroid ultrasound, and orbital computed tomography formed the basis for the diagnoses. The first round of RT-PCR for the TCR CDR3 was performed with the HTBI primer set and the Qiagen OneStep RT-PCR kit. Most expanded thyroid clonotypes (frequency above 0.001) were also detected in blood, a finding suggesting that blood repertoires may reflect thyroid immune responses. Ophthalmopathy was separated from stable hyperthyroidism by a 13 V-J signature model, with over 85% sensitivity and approximately 84% specificity obtained in cross-validation and 80%/75% obtained in testing. In validation, the model predicted progression to ophthalmopathy a median of about 6 months before onset, with 70% to 71% sensitivity and almost 75% specificity. To identify distinguishing TCR V-J signatures, a discovery cohort of about 100 patients was used, comprising 43 with Graves' ophthalmopathy and around 60 with stable Graves' hyperthyroidism. Prospective prediction of ophthalmopathy was tested in an independent validation cohort consisting of 18 to 20 hyperthyroidism patients and approximately 16 patients who later progressed to ophthalmopathy. For training and testing, the 100 or so patients in the discovery cohort were randomly divided in a 7:3 ratio. In addition, the study compared T-cell repertoires in thyroid tissue and in blood from roughly six Graves' hyperthyroidism patients. After sampling, hyperthyroidism patients received methimazole starting at 30 mg daily, and ophthalmopathy patients received high-dose intravenous methylprednisolone. Libraries were constructed in a second round of multiplex PCR, after which size selection and purification were carried out. Sequencing of the libraries was done on an Illumina HiSeq2000 using paired-end 100 bp reads. SOAPnuke was used to process the raw data, with reads discarded if the reads contained adapters or uncalled bases, had a mean Phred below 15, or lacked an exact constant-primer or identifier match. High-quality paired reads were merged with COPE v1.2.5, and unique nucleotide sequences were defined as clonotypes. MiTCR v1.1 was used to align the clonotypes against IMGT TRBV, TRBD and TRBJ reference segments. The analysis was restricted to V-J combinations with a frequency above 0.0001, which together covered roughly 99% of the repertoires. The TCS score was defined as F50 (clonal expansion) divided by E x V (chaos), with BLOSUM62-based TCRdist calculated between CDR3 peptides within each V-J. Welch's t-statistics and random forest reduced around 550 V-J features to 10 to 15, which were used in a naive Bayes classifier (R e1071). No statistical method was used to set the sample size in advance, and investigators knew the group allocation. TCR Vbeta CDR3 sequencing of roughly 140 peripheral blood samples (about 45 ophthalmopathy, 75 hyperthyroidism and around 17 progressor patients) is reported in the paper.

The receptor was isolated from a woman aged 25-40 years with Graves disease. Donor details come from another sample of the same person, matched by shared clones. The chain links TRBV5-1 with TRBJ2-1; no D gene is confidently identified. This specimen was peripheral blood mononuclear cells (PBMCs), taken at new diagnosis, from a patient treated with antithyroid drugs. The CDR3 is CASSLFDEAHYNEQFF. The bases are TGCGCCAGCAGCTTGTTTGACGAGGCCCACTACAATGAGCAGTTCTTC.